These 32 T cell receptor beta chains share one sample of origin, sequenced in a study of blood T cell repertoires in COVID-19. Assay used: immunoSEQ multiplex PCR; TCRdb lists only in-frame clones, some missing. The data show 150,000 or so clones, with about 85% seen just once and 0.63% held by the top ten. Sequencing was done on a sample of peripheral blood. Receptor source: a man aged 60 to 69 with COVID-19, enrolled during active disease.

The chain carries TRBV24-1 and TRBJ2-1, with a tentative D call TRBD1 (6 bases). The CDR3 sequence is 16 residues long. Germline CDR1 KGHDR, CDR2 SFDVKD. Trimming removed 3 bases at V and 6 bases at J, with 17 bases between. CDR3 in amino acids: CATSDPQRSGVNEQFF. The CDR3 DNA follows: TGTGCCACCAGTGATCCCCAGCGCTCAGGGGTCAATGAGCAGTTCTTC.

This clone was counted between two and nine times. This rearrangement joins TRBV4-2 to TRBJ1-6; D might be TRBD1 (6 bases). Germline CDR1 reads LGHNA; CDR2 reads YNFKEQ. This CDR3 is built from 16 residues. V lost 1 base and J lost 6, with 13 bases in between. This CDR3 is CASSQVPGQINSPLHF. CDR3 coding DNA: TGTGCCAGCAGCCAAGTCCCCGGACAGATTAATTCACCCCTCCACTTT.

This clone was recorded a few times. J is TRBJ1-6 and V is TRBV5-1; TRBD1 matches 8 bases. Trimming removed 3 bases from V and 7 bases from J; junction bases left unmatched: 9. CDR3 length: 16 residues. Germline V CDR1 and CDR2: SGHRS, YFSETQ. CDR3 nucleotide sequence: TGCGCCAGCAGCTCTCGGACAGGGAGTGCGAATTCACCCCTCCACTTT. Residues: CASSSRTGSANSPLHF.

The CDR3 nucleotides are TGTGCCACCAGTGATCAGACAGGCCCCACAGAGACCCAGTACTTC. It encodes CATSDQTGPTETQYF. The chain has TRBV24-1 and TRBJ2-5; tentatively, D is TRBD1 (6 bases). CDR1 KGHDR and CDR2 SFDVKD come from the germline V gene. The V end lost 3 bases, the J end lost 4 bases, and 14 bases lay between the germline ends. The CDR3 runs to 15 residues.

V and J are TRBV7-8 and TRBJ1-1; 9 bases fit TRBD1. Germline V CDR1 and CDR2: SGHVS, FQNEAQ. The CDR3 sequence is 13 residues long. The junction had 3 bases not matched to a gene; V was cut back by 5 bases and J by 5 bases. The CDR3 bases are TGTGCCAGCAGCGCGACAGGGGGGACTGAAGCTTTCTTT. It encodes CASSATGGTEAFF. The whole variable domain, filled in from reference TRBV7-8 and TRBJ1-1, reads GAGVSQSPRYKVAKRGQDVALRCDPISGHVSLFWYQQALGQGPEFLTYFQNEAQLDKSGLPSDRFFAERPEGSVSTLKIQRTQQEDSAVYLCASSATGGTEAFFGQGTRLTVV.

This clone showed up just once. The chain has TRBV27 and TRBJ2-7, with 7 bases matching TRBD2. The CDR3 contains 14 residues. J gave up 7 bases and V 4 bases, and 10 bases lay outside the gene matches. CDR1 and CDR2 (germline): MNHEY, SMNVEV (reference sequence). The CDR3 DNA reads as TGTGCCAGCAGTTCCCAGGGAGGGACCCGGGAGCAGTACTTC. It is translated as CASSSQGGTREQYF.

In its sample, this clone was seen a few times. This CDR3 reads CATSDPGQFYGYTF. CDR3 DNA: TGTGCCACCAGTGACCCAGGACAGTTCTATGGCTACACCTTC. J is TRBJ1-2 and V is TRBV24-1, with a weak D call TRBD1 (6 bases). The germline V and J ends were trimmed by 4 bases and 4 bases, with 12 bases remaining between them. CDR3 length equals 14 residues. CDR1 is KGHDR, CDR2 SFDVKD, per germline.

This chain uses TRBV2 with TRBJ1-3, with D hard to call. V lost 9 bases to trimming and J lost 0 bases, with 6 bases between them. Germline V gene sequence: CDR1 SNHLY, CDR2 FYNNEI. The CDR3 length is 12 residues. CDR3 bases: TGTGCCAGTCTAAGCTCTGGAAACACCATATATTTT. This gives the protein CASLSSGNTIYF.

This sequence joins TRBV30 and TRBJ1-2, with TRBD1 as a possible D gene (6 bases). The CDR3 runs to 15 residues. Per the germline V gene, CDR1 is GTSNPN and CDR2 is SVGIG (reference sequence). V was clipped by 1 base and J by 8 bases, with 20 bases between them. The CDR3 DNA reads as TGTGCCTGGAGTGCCCAGACAGGACCCTTGATAGGCTACACCTTC. It is translated as CAWSAQTGPLIGYTF.

The chain carries TRBV4-1 and TRBJ1-5; TRBD1 matches at 7 bases. CDR3 length: 12 amino acids. V gave up 4 bases and J gave up 15 bases; unmatched junction bases: 9. Germline values: CDR1 MGHRA, CDR2 YSYEKL. The CDR3 DNA reads TGCGCCAGCAGCCCGCCCGGGACAGTTATGCATTTT. This codes for CASSPPGTVMHF.

The chain uses TRBV10-3 and TRBJ1-1; D ambiguous. Germline V gene data show CDR1 as ENHRY and CDR2 as SYGVKD. The CDR3 has 11 amino acids. The germline V and J ends were trimmed by 3 bases and 11 bases, with 10 bases remaining between them. CDR3 sequence (DNA): TGTGCCATCAGTGATCCTGTGTCTGCTTTCTTT. It translates to CAISDPVSAFF.

J is TRBJ1-5 and V is TRBV18; tentatively, D is TRBD1 (5 bases). There are 17 residues in the CDR3. Trimming pared 3 bases from V and 2 bases from J, leaving 17 bases between. The germline V gene has CDR1 KGHSH and CDR2 LQKENI. CDR3 DNA sequence: TGTGCCAGCTCACCTCCTCGACAGCTTGGTGGCAATCAGCCCCAGCATTTT. It codes for CASSPPRQLGGNQPQHF.

Note on this clone: The sample has other DNA sequences that encode this CDR3 too. The chain employs TRBV6-5 and TRBJ2-1, with TRBD1 identical over 9 bases. Looked up from germline, CDR1 is MNHEY and CDR2 is SVGAGI. CDR3 size: 16 residues. With 0 bases clipped from V and 7 bases from J, the junction kept 7 bases outside the gene matches. The CDR3 here is CASSYSMGQGVNEQFF. DNA for the CDR3: TGTGCCAGCAGTTACTCGATGGGACAGGGTGTTAATGAGCAGTTCTTC.

This rearrangement joins TRBV7-2 to TRBJ1-6; D possibly corresponds to TRBD1 (5 bases). The CDR3 length is 14 residues. Germline CDR1 SGHTA, CDR2 FQGNSA. With 7 bases removed from V and 4 bases from J, the gap between germline ends came to 11 bases. The CDR3 DNA is TGTGCCAGCATCGAACGGGGGTATAATTCACCCCTCCACTTT. It specifies CASIERGYNSPLHF.

This clone appeared a few times. CDR3 DNA sequence: TGTGCCACCAGTGATTATCCTCCCTACGAGCAGTACTTC. Protein product: CATSDYPPYEQYF. The chain uses TRBV24-1 and TRBJ2-7; the D is unclear. Germline V lookup: CDR1 KGHDR, CDR2 SFDVKD. V lost 2 bases to trimming and J lost 2 bases, with 6 bases between them. This CDR3 is built from 13 residues.

The chain joins TRBV19 to TRBJ1-4; TRBD1 is a possible D gene (5 bases). Trimming pared 5 bases from V and 8 bases from J, leaving 12 bases between. The CDR3 contains 13 residues. Germline CDR1 LNHDA, CDR2 SQIVND (reference sequence). This chain's CDR3 is CASSGERGEKLFF. The CDR3 DNA sequence: TGTGCCAGTAGTGGAGAACGGGGGGAAAAACTGTTTTTT.

The chain couples TRBV29-1 to TRBJ2-1; D is uncertain. CDR3 length: 13 amino acids. Germline V gives CDR1 SQVTM, CDR2 ANQGSEA. The V and J ends lost 2 bases and 4 bases respectively, with 9 bases between them. The CDR3, as DNA: TGCAGCGTTGAACCACCCCAGTACAATGAGCAGTTCTTC. Translation: CSVEPPQYNEQFF.

The J gene is TRBJ2-7, the V gene TRBV29-1; TRBD2 aligns across 13 bases. Germline values: CDR1 SQVTM, CDR2 ANQGSEA. The CDR3 loop spans 16 amino acids. The junction had 14 bases not matched to a gene; V was cut back by 6 bases and J by 6 bases. The CDR3 is CSVTNPTSGRAGEQYF. CDR3 nucleotides: TGCAGCGTCACTAATCCTACTAGCGGGAGGGCCGGCGAGCAGTACTTC.

The chain combines TRBV3-1 (or the pseudogene TRBV3-2) with TRBJ1-6; D perhaps matches TRBD1 (5 bases). Germline loops: CDR1 LGHDT, CDR2 YNNKEL (reference sequence). V was cut by 2 bases and J by 10 bases, with 15 bases left in between. The CDR3 consists of 15 residues. CDR3 coding DNA: TGTGCCAGCAGCCAAAACGGGGGGATGGGCTCACCCCTCCACTTT. Translating it yields CASSQNGGMGSPLHF.

V gene TRBV10-3 combines with J gene TRBJ2-2; the match to TRBD1 covers 7 bases. The CDR3 spans 14 residues. J gave up 6 bases and V 7 bases, and 8 bases lay outside the gene matches. Germline CDR1 and CDR2: ENHRY and SYGVKD. CDR3 residues: CAIKISGTAGELFF. The CDR3 coding sequence is TGTGCCATCAAGATATCCGGGACAGCCGGGGAGCTGTTTTTT.

The CDR3 sequence is CASSLYTSDTQYF. CDR3 sequence (DNA): TGTGCCAGCAGCTTATATACATCAGATACGCAGTATTTT. The V and J genes are TRBV7-3 and TRBJ2-3; D unresolved. V lost 2 bases and J 4 bases, leaving 7 bases between the germline ends. This CDR3 contains 13 residues. The germline gives CDR1 SGHTA, CDR2 FQGTGA.

The chain has TRBV29-1 and TRBJ1-2, with TRBD1 matching over 9 bases. J gave up 7 bases and V 4 bases, and 7 bases lay outside the gene matches. The CDR3 contains 13 residues. Germline CDR1 is SQVTM and CDR2 is ANQGSEA. The CDR3 loop is CSVVGQGSGGYTF. As DNA, the CDR3 is TGCAGCGTTGTGGGACAGGGTAGCGGTGGCTACACCTTC.

The V and J genes are TRBV7-9 and TRBJ1-2; 9 nucleotides align to TRBD1. Trimming at V came to 8 bases and at J to 7 bases, leaving 5 bases not matched to a gene. This CDR3 region has 12 residues. Germline assignment: CDR1 SEHNR and CDR2 FQNEAQ (reference sequence). CDR3: CASAGTGLGYTF. The CDR3 DNA is TGTGCCAGCGCCGGGACAGGGCTTGGCTACACCTTC.

The genes are TRBV11-2 and TRBJ2-5; D is unresolved. The CDR3 is 13 amino acids. Germline V lookup: CDR1 SGHAT, CDR2 FQNNGV. The ends were cut back, 1 base at V and 3 bases at J, with 6 bases in the middle. The CDR3 loop is CASSLGEKETQYF. The CDR3, as DNA: TGTGCCAGCAGCTTAGGAGAAAAAGAGACCCAGTACTTC.

The chain combines TRBV18 with TRBJ1-4, with TRBD1 as a possible D gene (5 bases). Per germline, CDR1 KGHSH and CDR2 LQKENI. The CDR3 covers 15 residues. The V and J ends lost 2 bases and 8 bases respectively, with 15 bases between them. In nucleotides, the CDR3 is TGTGCCAGCTCACCAGGTCAGGTGGACAACGAAAAACTGTTTTTT. The encoded protein is CASSPGQVDNEKLFF.

The chain has TRBV28 and TRBJ1-2, with 9 bases lining up with TRBD1. V shed 5 bases, J shed 5 bases, and the junction held 9 bases outside the gene matches. The germline V gene encodes CDR1 MDHEN and CDR2 SYDVKM. The CDR3 is 15 residues long. The CDR3 here is CASSLRDRVRYGYTF. The CDR3 nucleotides read TGTGCCAGCAGTCTTAGGGACAGGGTACGGTATGGCTACACCTTC.

V usage is TRBV5-1 and J usage is TRBJ2-4; 7 bases match TRBD1. CDR1 and CDR2 (germline): SGHRS, YFSETQ. The ends lost 2 bases at V and 2 bases at J; junction bases unmatched: 10. This CDR3 is 17 amino acids long. CDR3 sequence: CASSFFTGEFTKNIQYF. Written as DNA, the CDR3 is TGCGCCAGCAGCTTTTTCACAGGGGAATTCACCAAAAACATTCAGTACTTC.

The chain joins TRBV18 to TRBJ1-1; D may be TRBD1 (5 bases). This CDR3 has 15 amino acids. CDR1 is KGHSH and CDR2 is LQKENI in the germline V gene. V was cut by 2 bases and J by 5 bases, with 15 bases left in between. The CDR3 DNA reads as TGTGCCAGCTCACCAGAAAGTTCGGGGGGTACTGAAGCTTTCTTT. Translating gives CASSPESSGGTEAFF.

Worth noting for this clone: A clone one base away is much larger, so this may be a read error. This chain connects TRBV25-1 to TRBJ1-3; possible D gene TRBD1, 6 bases. Germline loops: CDR1 MGHDK, CDR2 SYGVNS. CDR3 length equals 13 residues. The germline V and J ends were trimmed by 7 bases and 4 bases, with 11 bases remaining between them. The chain's CDR3 is CASTLGAGNTIYF. In nucleotides, the CDR3 is TGTGCCAGCACCCTGGGGGCGGGAAACACCATATATTTT.

The chain couples TRBV3-1 (or the pseudogene TRBV3-2) to TRBJ2-7; 7 nucleotides agree with TRBD2. The CDR3 consists of 16 residues. The V segment lost 1 base and the J segment 4 bases; nucleotides outside the gene matches: 10. CDR1 is LGHDT and CDR2 is YNNKEL in the germline V gene (reference sequence). The CDR3 sequence: CASSQVGGSNSYEQYF. CDR3 DNA: TGTGCCAGCAGCCAAGTTGGCGGGAGCAATAGTTACGAGCAGTACTTC.

V gene TRBV7-2 combines with J gene TRBJ2-7; D unresolved. Trimming took 0 bases from V and 4 from J, leaving 10 bases between them. CDR3 length: 14 residues. Germline V gene data show CDR1 as SGHTA and CDR2 as FQGNSA. This CDR3 is CASSLASGPYEQYF. CDR3 nucleotides: TGTGCCAGCAGCTTAGCCTCAGGTCCTTACGAGCAGTACTTC.

V is TRBV18 and J is TRBJ2-7, with a tentative D call TRBD2 (6 bases). Trimming left V 3 bases short and J 0 bases short, with 12 bases between. The CDR3 has 15 amino acids. Germline CDR1 and CDR2: KGHSH and LQKENI. This chain's CDR3 is CASSPTTGSSYEQYF. CDR3 bases: TGTGCCAGCTCACCGACGACCGGGAGCTCCTACGAGCAGTACTTC.